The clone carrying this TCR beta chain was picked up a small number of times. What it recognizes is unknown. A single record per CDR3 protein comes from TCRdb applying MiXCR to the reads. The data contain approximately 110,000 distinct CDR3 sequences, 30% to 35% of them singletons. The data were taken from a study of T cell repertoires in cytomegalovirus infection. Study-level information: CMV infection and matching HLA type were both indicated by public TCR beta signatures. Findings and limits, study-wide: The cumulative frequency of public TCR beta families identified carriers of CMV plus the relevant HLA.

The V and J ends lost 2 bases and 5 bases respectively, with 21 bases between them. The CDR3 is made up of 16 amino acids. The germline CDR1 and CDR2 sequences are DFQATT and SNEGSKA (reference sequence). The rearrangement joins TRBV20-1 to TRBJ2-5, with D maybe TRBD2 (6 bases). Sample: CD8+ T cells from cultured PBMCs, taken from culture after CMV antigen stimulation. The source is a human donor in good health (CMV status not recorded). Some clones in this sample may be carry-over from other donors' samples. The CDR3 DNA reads TGCAGTGCTAGATCGAGAACCTCGACTAGTTGGGAGACCCAGTACTTC. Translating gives CSARSRTSTSWETQYF.